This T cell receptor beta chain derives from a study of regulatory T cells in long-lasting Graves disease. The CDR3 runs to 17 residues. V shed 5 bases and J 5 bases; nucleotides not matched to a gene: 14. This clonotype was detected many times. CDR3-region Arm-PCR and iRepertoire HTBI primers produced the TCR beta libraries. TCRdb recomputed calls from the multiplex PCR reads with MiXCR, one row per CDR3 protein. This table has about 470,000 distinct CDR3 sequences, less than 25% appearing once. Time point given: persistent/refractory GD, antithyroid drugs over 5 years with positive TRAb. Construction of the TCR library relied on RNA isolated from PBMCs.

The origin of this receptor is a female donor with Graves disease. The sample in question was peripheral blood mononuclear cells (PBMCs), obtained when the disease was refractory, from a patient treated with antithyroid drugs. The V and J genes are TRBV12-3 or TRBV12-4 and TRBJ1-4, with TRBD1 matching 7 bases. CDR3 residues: CASSLGGQRGKNEKLFF. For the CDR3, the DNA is TGTGCCAGCAGTCTAGGGGGACAGAGGGGAAAGAATGAAAAACTGTTTTTT.